Shown below are 23 T cell receptor beta chains from a single sample sequenced in a study of T cells in Graves' hyperthyroidism and ophthalmopathy. The investigators amplified TCR beta CDR3 regions from RNA transcripts. The study used the HTBI primer set for a first-round RT-PCR of the TCR CDR3. TCRdb re-derived calls from the multiplex PCR reads in MiXCR, one entry per CDR3 protein. Of 600,000 to 650,000 distinct CDR3 sequences in the sample, around 20% were seen once. Source material: blood. These receptors all come from a man between 25 and 39 years old with Graves' ophthalmopathy.

Only a few counts were recorded for this clonotype. The genes are TRBV30 and TRBJ1-6; D ambiguous. The V end lost 3 bases, the J end lost 7 bases, and 16 bases lay between the germline ends. Per germline, CDR1 GTSNPN and CDR2 SVGIG (reference sequence). This CDR3 comprises 15 residues. CDR3 protein: CAWSLTPNPNSPLHF. For the CDR3, the DNA is TGTGCCTGGAGCCTCACCCCGAACCCGAATTCACCCCTCCACTTT.

Only a few counts were recorded for this clonotype. The CDR3 loop is CASSQGGVKVEQFF. CDR3 nucleotides: TGTGCCAGCAGCCAGGGGGGAGTGAAGGTTGAGCAGTTCTTC. V and J are TRBV3-1 and TRBJ2-1, with D possibly TRBD2 on 6 matching bases. Germline CDR1 is LGHDT and CDR2 is YNNKEL (reference sequence). V lost 3 bases, J lost 9 bases, and 15 bases lay in between. There are 14 residues in the CDR3.

This clonotype was recorded a few times. The rearrangement uses TRBV3-1 and TRBJ1-6; a possible D gene is TRBD1 (5 bases). With 0 bases removed from V and 10 bases from J, the gap between germline ends came to 16 bases. The V gene's germline CDR1 is LGHDT and CDR2 YNNKEL (reference sequence). The CDR3 is made up of 16 amino acids. The CDR3, as DNA: TGTGCCAGCAGCCAAGATCGCAGGGTTAAGACCTCACCCCTCCACTTT. This encodes CASSQDRRVKTSPLHF.

In its sample, this clonotype was seen many times. The chain carries TRBV7-2 and TRBJ1-4; weak D call: TRBD1 (6 bases). The germline V gene has CDR1 SGHTA and CDR2 FQGNSA. V shed 1 base and J shed 4 bases, with 10 bases lying between them. This CDR3 contains 15 residues. As DNA, the CDR3 is TGTGCCAGCAGCTTAGGGGGGGCGGGTAATGAAAAACTGTTTTTT. Its translation is CASSLGGAGNEKLFF.

This clonotype came up many times. The chain recombines TRBV28 with TRBJ2-2; D perhaps matches TRBD2 (6 bases). Trimming stripped 3 bases from V and 2 bases from J, with 13 bases between. Germline assignment: CDR1 MDHEN and CDR2 SYDVKM. The CDR3 is 16 amino acids. The CDR3 region is CASSFPSGSNTGELFF. The CDR3, as DNA: TGTGCCAGCAGTTTTCCGAGCGGGTCAAACACCGGGGAGCTGTTTTTT. The whole variable domain, filled in from reference TRBV28 and TRBJ2-2, reads DVKVTQSSRYLVKRTGEKVFLECVQDMDHENMFWYRQDPGLGLRLIYFSYDVKMKEKGDIPEGYSVSREKKERFSLILESASTNQTSMYLCASSFPSGSNTGELFFGEGSRLTVL.

V usage is TRBV7-9 and J usage is TRBJ1-6; D not certain. Trimming pared 0 bases from V and 6 bases from J, leaving 12 bases between. The germline CDR1 and CDR2 sequences are SEHNR and FQNEAQ (reference sequence). This CDR3 has 16 amino acids. CDR3 amino acids: CASSLALAAPNSPLHF. As DNA, the CDR3 is TGTGCCAGCAGCTTAGCGTTGGCAGCCCCTAATTCACCCCTCCACTTT.

This clonotype was picked up many times. The CDR3 DNA reads TGTGCCTGGAGTGTACAGGAGGGGAAGGTGAACACTGAAGCTTTCTTT. Protein sequence: CAWSVQEGKVNTEAFF. The chain employs TRBV30 and TRBJ1-1, with D perhaps TRBD1 (5 bases). CDR1 and CDR2 (germline): GTSNPN, SVGIG (reference sequence). V was cut by 0 bases and J by 0 bases, with 14 bases left in between. The CDR3 is 16 residues long.

Concerning this clonotype itself: A clone one base away is much larger, so this may be a read error. The rearrangement links TRBV11-2 to TRBJ2-1; D gene unclear. The CDR3 totals 15 residues. V was pared by 9 bases and J by 2 bases, with 17 bases between. CDR1 and CDR2 from the germline V gene are SGHAT and FQNNGV. The CDR3 sequence is CASKAEFYPYNEQFF. CDR3 nucleotide sequence: TGTGCCAGTAAGGCGGAGTTCTACCCCTACAATGAGCAGTTCTTC.

This sequence joins TRBV7-9 and TRBJ2-7; D call uncertain. Trimming cost V 1 base and J 0 bases, with 13 bases left between them. The CDR3 is made up of 16 amino acids. From germline, CDR1 is SEHNR and CDR2 FQNEAQ (reference sequence). CDR3 nucleotides: TGTGCCAGCAGCTTAGGGTGGGCGTCTAGCTCCTACGAGCAGTACTTC. It yields the protein CASSLGWASSSYEQYF. Full variable domain (rest looked up from reference TRBV7-9 and TRBJ2-7): DTGVSQNPRHKITKRGQNVTFRCDPISEHNRLYWYRQTLGQGPEFLTYFQNEAQLEKSRLLSDRFSAERPKGSFSTLEIQRTEQGDSAMYLCASSLGWASSSYEQYFGPGTRLTVT.

The genes are TRBV20-1 and TRBJ2-3, with 7 bases identical to TRBD1. The CDR3 consists of 14 residues. Germline V gene sequence: CDR1 DFQATT, CDR2 SNEGSKA (reference sequence). Germline trimming cut 4 bases from V and 2 bases from J; bases unmatched to any gene: 6. The CDR3 sequence is CSATRQGPTDTQYF. The CDR3 bases are TGCAGTGCTACGAGACAGGGACCCACAGATACGCAGTATTTT.

Ten or more counts support this clonotype. The chain combines TRBV2 with TRBJ1-1; D unclear. Trimming pared 1 base from V and 0 bases from J, leaving 9 bases between. The germline gives CDR1 SNHLY, CDR2 FYNNEI. The CDR3 totals 15 residues. The chain's CDR3 is CASSEDTSMNTEAFF. Written as DNA, the CDR3 is TGTGCCAGCAGTGAAGATACCTCCATGAACACTGAAGCTTTCTTT.

This clonotype was seen repeatedly, ten times or more. This sequence joins TRBV14 and TRBJ2-1; 10 nucleotides match TRBD2. This CDR3 spans 15 amino acids. Germline CDR1 reads SGHDN; CDR2 reads FVKESK. V dropped 4 bases and J dropped 9; count of bases not matched to a gene: 9. CDR3 sequence: CASSPSGRKSGEQFF. CDR3 bases: TGTGCCAGCAGCCCTAGCGGGAGAAAGTCCGGTGAGCAGTTCTTC.

This rearrangement joins TRBV7-2 to TRBJ2-3; the D is unclear. Trimming took 2 bases from V and 2 from J, leaving 17 bases between them. The CDR3 covers 17 residues. Germline V gene data show CDR1 as SGHTA and CDR2 as FQGNSA. The CDR3 loop is CASSLKGLLRFTDTQYF. The CDR3 nucleotides are TGTGCCAGCAGCTTAAAAGGGCTACTAAGATTCACAGATACGCAGTATTTT.

The chain employs TRBV5-6 and TRBJ2-7; D is uncertain. The CDR3 sequence is 15 residues long. V gave up 1 base and J gave up 4 bases, with 15 bases separating them. CDR1 is SGHDT, CDR2 YYEEEE, per germline. CDR3 amino acids: CASSLRDSPLYEQYF. CDR3 in DNA: TGTGCCAGCAGCTTGAGGGATAGCCCCCTGTACGAGCAGTACTTC.

This clonotype appeared once. The rearrangement links TRBV6-5 to TRBJ1-2, with 7 nucleotides matching TRBD1. V lost 4 bases and J lost 3; bases outside the gene matches: 5. The CDR3 loop spans 14 amino acids. CDR1 is MNHEY and CDR2 is SVGAGI in the germline V gene. CDR3: CASSFQGGYYGYTF. CDR3 DNA sequence: TGTGCCAGCAGTTTCCAGGGGGGGTACTATGGCTACACCTTC.

This clonotype was found many times. This chain connects TRBV5-1 to TRBJ1-1; 9 bases are shared with TRBD1. This CDR3 comprises 15 residues. CDR1 is SGHRS, CDR2 YFSETQ, per germline. With 3 bases clipped from V and 4 bases from J, the junction kept 7 bases outside the gene matches. CDR3: CASSSGQGLSTEAFF. The CDR3 region has the DNA TGCGCCAGCAGCTCCGGACAGGGGCTGAGCACTGAAGCTTTCTTT.

J is TRBJ2-7 and V is TRBV7-9; D is uncertain. V was clipped by 5 bases and J by 4 bases, with 9 bases between them. Per germline, CDR1 SEHNR and CDR2 FQNEAQ (reference sequence). The CDR3 length is 12 residues. Here the CDR3 DNA reads TGTGCCAGCAGCGGCAGCAGGTACGAGCAGTACTTC. Encoded protein: CASSGSRYEQYF. Full variable domain (rest looked up from reference TRBV7-9 and TRBJ2-7): DTGVSQNPRHKITKRGQNVTFRCDPISEHNRLYWYRQTLGQGPEFLTYFQNEAQLEKSRLLSDRFSAERPKGSFSTLEIQRTEQGDSAMYLCASSGSRYEQYFGPGTRLTVT.

This clonotype was observed at least ten times. The J gene is TRBJ2-5, the V gene TRBV15, with D perhaps TRBD1 (5 bases). The CDR3 length is 16 residues. The germline CDR1 and CDR2 sequences are LNHNV and YYDKDF (reference sequence). Trimming left V 3 bases short and J 4 bases short, with 18 bases between. DNA of the CDR3: TGTGCCACCAGCAGGGACCCTTCAGGGAAAGGAGAGACCCAGTACTTC. It is translated as CATSRDPSGKGETQYF.

Of note for this clonotype: Since a much larger clone is just one base distant, this may be a read error. The DNA is omitted, as the CDR3 cannot be located on it reliably, and the CDR3 follows TCRdb's listing. The chain recombines TRBV27 with TRBJ1-5. The CDR3 is 15 residues long, counting both termini. The germline gives CDR1 MNHEY, CDR2 SMNVEV (reference sequence). This CDR3 reads CATRLRAGFNRPQHF.

This clonotype was recorded at least ten times. V and J are TRBV30 and TRBJ2-2, with 7 bases aligning to TRBD1. V shed 7 bases, J shed 4 bases, and the junction held 6 bases outside the gene matches. CDR1 is GTSNPN, CDR2 SVGIG, per germline (reference sequence). The CDR3 consists of 13 residues. The DNA of the CDR3 is TGTGCCTTTCGGACAGGCGTCACCGGGGAGCTGTTTTTT. As protein: CAFRTGVTGELFF.

Written as DNA, the CDR3 is TGCGCCAGCAGTGAGTCCGCCAAGCACAGCTACACCTTC. Protein sequence: CASSESAKHSYTF. The chain joins TRBV10-2 to TRBJ1-2; D uncertain. V shed 0 bases and J shed 9 bases, with 11 bases lying between them. Germline loops: CDR1 WSHSY, CDR2 SAAADI. The length of the CDR3 is 13 residues.

This sequence joins TRBV28 and TRBJ2-3; D gene uncertain. CDR1 and CDR2 from the germline V gene are MDHEN and SYDVKM. The ends were cut back, 1 base at V and 1 base at J, with 18 bases in the middle. The CDR3 spans 18 residues. The CDR3 DNA reads as TGTGCCAGCAGTTTATCTCTAGTAGTAGAGTGGGGCACAGATACGCAGTATTTT. Its translation: CASSLSLVVEWGTDTQYF.

The chain recombines TRBV30 with TRBJ2-2; no definite D call. V lost 4 bases and J lost 6, with 6 bases in between. The CDR3 covers 11 residues. Per germline, CDR1 GTSNPN and CDR2 SVGIG (reference sequence). CDR3 sequence: CAWNRPGELFF. The CDR3 DNA reads TGTGCCTGGAACCGGCCCGGGGAGCTGTTTTTT. Variable domain in full (rest from reference TRBV30 and TRBJ2-2): SQTIHQWPATLVQPVGSPLSLECTVEGTSNPNLYWYRQAAGRGLQLLFYSVGIGQISSEVPQNLSASRPQDRQFILSSKKLLLSDSGFYLCAWNRPGELFFGEGSRLTVL.